Sequencing of this T cell receptor (beta chain) was carried out in a study of CD8 T cells in ankylosing spondylitis. Study-wide points: A motif of seven or eight highly homologous TCR beta variants was seen as apparently characteristic of ankylosing spondylitis blood.

Via MiXCR, TCRdb re-called the 5' RACE reads, giving one row per CDR3 protein. Here the sample spans some 200,000 distinct CDR3 sequences, around 13% being singletons. This clonotype has only a few counts. Its target is not known. Germline V lookup: CDR1 SGHVS, CDR2 FQNEAQ. The ends were cut back, 4 bases at V and 4 bases at J, with 8 bases in the middle. The CDR3 has 13 amino acids. This clonotype was obtained from a male donor with ankylosing spondylitis or in good health (not recorded which). The chain is built from TRBV7-8 and TRBJ2-1, with D perhaps given as TRBD1 or TRBD2 (5 bases each). Sequencing was performed on blood, either unsorted or a sorted T cell fraction (not recorded which). The CDR3, as DNA: TGTGCCAGCAGCTCAGAGGGGTACAATGAGCAGTTCTTC. It codes for CASSSEGYNEQFF.